Detailed here is one T cell receptor beta chain. This sample stems from a study of T cell changes during pregnancy in multiple sclerosis. Only in-frame clones appear in the TCRdb table, and some are missing; sequencing was by immunoSEQ multiplex PCR. The sample shows about 66,000 clones, roughly nine tenths of them seen only once. Germline V CDR1 and CDR2: SGHDT, YYEEEE. CDR3 length equals 14 residues. V was pared by 4 bases and J by 10 bases, with 17 bases between. The J gene is TRBJ2-2, the V gene TRBV5-6; perhaps TRBD2 as D (5 bases). Sequences were derived from CD8+ T cells from peripheral blood mononuclear cells, sampled before pregnancy. The receptor was isolated from a female donor with multiple sclerosis, enrolled in a pregnancy study. The CDR3 nucleotides are TGTGCCAGCAGCCAAATGGACTTAACGGAGGAGCTGTTTTTT. It yields the protein CASSQMDLTEELFF. The whole variable domain, remainder taken from reference TRBV5-6 and TRBJ2-2, is DAGVTQSPTHLIKTRGQQVTLRCSPKSGHDTVSWYQQALGQGPQFIFQYYEEEERQRGNFPDRFSGHQFPNYSSELNVNALLLGDSALYLCASSQMDLTEELFFGEGSRLTVL.